These 2 T cell receptor beta chains originate from one sample sequenced in a study of T cell changes during pregnancy in multiple sclerosis. Using immunoSEQ multiplex PCR, the repertoire was profiled, and TCRdb retains in-frame clones only, with some absent. The sample consists of roughly 50,000 clones, 94% of them appearing once. The sequencing used CD8+ T cells from peripheral blood mononuclear cells, collected in the third trimester of pregnancy. These receptors were obtained from a female donor with multiple sclerosis, enrolled in a pregnancy study.

A single count supports this clone. The chain combines TRBV6-5 with TRBJ2-1; 10 nucleotides align to TRBD2. The CDR3 extends over 16 amino acids. Germline CDR1 and CDR2: MNHEY and SVGAGI. J gave up 8 bases and V 2 bases, and 9 bases lay outside the gene matches. CDR3 DNA: TGTGCCAGCAGTTACCTGGTTCTAGCGGGAGAAGATGAGCAGTTCTTC. Its translation is CASSYLVLAGEDEQFF.

This clone was detected once. The J gene is TRBJ2-7, the V gene TRBV28, with D possibly being TRBD1 (5 bases). The CDR3 loop spans 16 amino acids. CDR1 is MDHEN, CDR2 SYDVKM, per germline. The ends were cut back, 5 bases at V and 6 bases at J, with 23 bases in the middle. This CDR3 is CASSPRGWGSLFEQYF. In nucleotides, the CDR3 is TGTGCCAGCAGTCCCCGAGGCTGGGGCTCTCTATTCGAGCAGTACTTC.